This is a list of T cell receptor beta chains from one sample in a study of post-analysis software for immune sequencing data. TCRdb reprocessed the PCR reads with MiXCR, giving one entry per CDR3 protein. The repertoire holds around 710,000 distinct CDR3 sequences, around 46% seen once, with 4.9% in the top ten. The sequencing sample was made of blood. The receptors stem from a girl aged 10-17 years with multiple sclerosis. CDR3s include the opening cysteine and the closing phenylalanine or tryptophan. D genes are given only for firm matches. Clone size, where shown, is once, few, many, or a class for clones that have expanded.

d_call j_call v_call clone_size cdr3_aa cdr3_nt
. TRBJ2-1 TRBV7-2 . CASSLNLEQFF TGTGCCAGCAGCCTAAACCTGGAGCAGTTCTTC
TRBD2 TRBJ2-6 TRBV24-1 few CATSDPGLAGGNSGANVLTF TGTGCCACCAGTGATCCTGGACTAGCGGGAGGTAACTCTGGGGCCAACGTCCTGACTTTC
. TRBJ2-4 TRBV3-1 . CASSQVWTDAKLAKNIQYF TGTGCCAGCAGCCAAGTTTGGACAGACGCAAAGCTAGCCAAAAACATTCAGTACTTC
. TRBJ1-1 TRBV11-2 . CASSSSGRLLNTEAFF TGTGCCAGCAGCTCCTCCGGGCGGCTGCTGAACACTGAAGCTTTCTTT
TRBD1 TRBJ2-7 TRBV6-1 . CASTRQGEGEQYF TGTGCCAGCACGAGACAGGGGGAGGGCGAGCAGTACTTC
TRBD2 TRBJ2-4 TRBV20-1 few CSADPSGIVKNIQYF TGCAGTGCCGACCCTAGCGGGATTGTCAAAAACATTCAGTACTTC
TRBD2 TRBJ2-1 TRBV29-1 . CSVEVWGGLAGGPSYNEQFF TGCAGCGTTGAAGTTTGGGGGGGACTAGCGGGAGGGCCTTCTTACAATGAGCAGTTCTTC
. TRBJ2-3 TRBV4-2 few CASSLKRGDTQYF TGTGCCAGCAGCCTGAAGAGAGGAGATACGCAGTATTTT
. TRBJ2-5 TRBV6-1 . CASMDRFSETQYF TGTGCCAGCATGGACAGATTTTCAGAGACCCAGTACTTC
TRBD2 TRBJ2-1 TRBV3-1 few CASSLRLGLAYNEQFF TGTGCCAGCAGCCTCCGGCTCGGACTAGCGTACAATGAGCAGTTCTTC
TRBD2 TRBJ2-3 TRBV28 . CAIQPPRLAGTDTQYF TGTGCCATCCAACCCCCCCGACTAGCTGGCACAGATACGCAGTATTTT
TRBD2 TRBJ2-5 TRBV7-6 few CASSLVVASGRRGETQYF TGTGCCAGCAGCTTAGTAGTTGCTAGCGGGAGGAGAGGAGAGACCCAGTACTTC
. TRBJ1-2 TRBV6-2/TRBV6-3 . CASRGALANGYTF TGTGCCAGCCGGGGGGCACTCGCTAATGGCTACACCTTC
TRBD1 TRBJ1-1 TRBV4-3 few CASSQEDRGNTEAFF TGCGCCAGCAGCCAAGAGGACAGGGGGAACACTGAGGCTTTCTTT
. TRBJ2-1 TRBV19 . CASSIGHRKLDEQFF TGTGCCAGTAGTATAGGACATCGAAAGCTGGATGAGCAGTTCTTC
. TRBJ1-1 TRBV6-5 . CASSYKGWGGEAFF TGTGCCAGCAGTTATAAGGGTTGGGGGGGTGAAGCTTTCTTT
. TRBJ2-5 TRBV20-1 . CSAGEGKETQYF TGCAGTGCTGGCGAGGGGAAAGAGACCCAGTACTTC